This TCR beta chain was recovered during a study of cytomegalovirus exposure and HLA in healthy donors. The PCR employed 60 Vbeta primers together with 13 Jbeta primers. Repertoires were generated with immunoSEQ multiplex PCR, while TCRdb's copy carries only in-frame clones and drops some. The sample holds approximately 120,000 clones, 60% to 85% seen once. The sequence came from a female donor in good health and CMV-seronegative. The sample was PBMCs.

CDR3 sequence reads: CASSPEANSPLHF. CDR3 coding DNA: TGTGCCAGCTCACCTGAGGCTAATTCACCCCTCCACTTT. The chain recombines TRBV18 with TRBJ1-6; D ambiguous. Germline loops: CDR1 KGHSH, CDR2 LQKENI. There are 13 residues in the CDR3. Trimming pared 3 bases from V and 6 bases from J, leaving 6 bases between.